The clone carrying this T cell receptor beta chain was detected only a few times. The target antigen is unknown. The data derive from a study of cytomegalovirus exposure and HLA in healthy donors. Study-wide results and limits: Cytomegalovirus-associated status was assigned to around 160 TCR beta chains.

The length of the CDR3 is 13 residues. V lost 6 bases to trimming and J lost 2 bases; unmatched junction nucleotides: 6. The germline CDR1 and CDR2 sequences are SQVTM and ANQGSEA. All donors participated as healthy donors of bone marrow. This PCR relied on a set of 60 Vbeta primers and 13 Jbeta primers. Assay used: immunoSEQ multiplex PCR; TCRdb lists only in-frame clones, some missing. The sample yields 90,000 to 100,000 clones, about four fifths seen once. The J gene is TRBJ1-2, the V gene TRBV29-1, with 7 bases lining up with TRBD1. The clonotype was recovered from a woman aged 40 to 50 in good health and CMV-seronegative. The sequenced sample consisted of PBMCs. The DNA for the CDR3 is TGCAGCGTCGTGACAGGGTTCAACTATGGCTACACCTTC. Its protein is CSVVTGFNYGYTF.